Listed below are T cell receptor beta chains from one sample, sequenced in a study of cytomegalovirus exposure and HLA in healthy donors. Sequenced by immunoSEQ multiplex PCR; TCRdb stores in-frame clones only, minus some. The sample carries about 130,000 clones, around four fifths recorded once. The source material was PBMCs. The source is a male donor in good health and CMV-seronegative. CDR3s include the opening cysteine and the closing phenylalanine or tryptophan. The D gene is left open where the match is weak. Rows may omit the clone size; those that give it use once, few, many or a size class.

v_gene	d_gene	abundance	j_gene	CDR3aa	CDR3nt
TRBV7-9	.	.	TRBJ2-3	CSSSPRRDGTDTQYF	TGTTCCAGCAGCCCCCGCAGGGATGGCACAGATACGCAGTATTTT
TRBV5-4	.	.	TRBJ1-6	CASSGTNNSPLHF	TGTGCCAGCAGCGGGACAAATAATTCACCCCTCCACTTT
TRBV25-1	TRBD1	.	TRBJ1-2	CASSATWTGAYGYTF	TGTGCCAGCAGTGCAACATGGACAGGGGCCTATGGCTACACCTTC
TRBV5-1	.	.	TRBJ2-2	CASRTPYQGEVGELFF	TGCGCCAGCCGCACCCCATACCAGGGTGAGGTCGGGGAGCTGTTTTTT
TRBV11-2	.	.	TRBJ2-1	CASSLDRRGHNEQFF	TGTGCCAGCAGCTTAGACCGTAGAGGGCACAATGAGCAGTTCTTC
TRBV2	TRBD1	.	TRBJ1-1	CASREGQVRNTEAFF	TGTGCCAGCAGAGAGGGACAGGTCAGGAACACTGAAGCTTTCTTT
TRBV7-3	TRBD1	.	TRBJ2-2	CASSFSPQGAASTNTGELFF	TGTGCCAGCAGCTTTTCGCCCCAGGGGGCCGCAAGTACGAACACCGGGGAGCTGTTTTTT
TRBV5-1	TRBD2	.	TRBJ2-7	CASRSGGLEDEQYF	TGCGCCAGCAGATCGGGGGGGCTTGAAGACGAGCAGTACTTC
TRBV15	TRBD1	once	TRBJ1-2	CATSSVGGTGESHGYTF	TGTGCCACCAGCAGTGTCGGGGGGACAGGGGAGAGTCATGGCTACACCTTC
TRBV6-1	TRBD2	.	TRBJ2-2	CASRTSGDTGELFF	TGTGCCAGCAGGACTAGCGGGGACACCGGGGAGCTGTTTTTT
TRBV5-1	TRBD1	few	TRBJ2-7	CASSLGTGFVEQYF	TGCGCCAGCAGCTTGGGGACAGGGTTCGTCGAGCAGTACTTC
TRBV2	.	.	TRBJ2-5	CASSEESGETQYF	TGTGCCAGCAGTGAAGAAAGCGGGGAGACCCAGTACTTC
TRBV27	TRBD1	.	TRBJ1-1	CASSPYRGPVPPLLAEAFF	TGTGCCAGCAGTCCCTACAGGGGGCCTGTCCCCCCGCTACTCGCTGAAGCTTTCTTT
TRBV20-1	.	few	TRBJ2-5	CSVGPGGTQYF	TGCAGTGTGGGACCCGGGGGGACCCAGTACTTC
TRBV30	.	.	TRBJ2-6	CAWSVPGQGSSGANVLTF	TGTGCCTGGAGCGTTCCGGGACAAGGGTCCTCTGGGGCCAACGTCCTGACTTTC
TRBV30	.	.	TRBJ2-1	CAWSAPNEQFF	TGTGCCTGGAGTGCTCCTAATGAGCAGTTCTTC
TRBV11-3	TRBD2	.	TRBJ2-5	CASSEGLADSLEQYF	TGTGCCAGCAGCGAAGGACTAGCGGATTCGTTGGAGCAGTACTTC
TRBV6-5	.	.	TRBJ2-2	CASRINRVNTGELFF	TGTGCCAGCAGGATCAACAGGGTAAACACCGGGGAGCTGTTTTTT
TRBV6-5	TRBD1	.	TRBJ1-2	CASSYSSDRGNGYTF	TGTGCCAGCAGTTACTCCTCGGACAGGGGAAATGGCTACACCTTC
TRBV5-6	.	.	TRBJ2-1	CASSLGSSARQFF	TGTGCCAGCAGCTTGGGAAGTAGCGCTCGGCAGTTCTTC
TRBV7-2	TRBD1	.	TRBJ2-2	CASSYGTGPTGELFF	TGTGCCAGCAGCTATGGGACAGGCCCAACCGGGGAGCTGTTTTTT
TRBV7-9	.	.	TRBJ1-5	CASSLAAGNQPQHF	TGTGCCAGCAGCTTAGCGGCGGGCAATCAGCCCCAGCATTTT
TRBV9	TRBD2	.	TRBJ2-1	CASSEPTSGGQRLPGNEQFF	TGTGCCAGCAGCGAACCAACTAGCGGGGGGCAACGCCTCCCGGGGAATGAGCAGTTCTTC
TRBV7-8	.	.	TRBJ1-5	CASSLTRVPDSNQPQHF	TGTGCCAGCAGCTTAACGAGGGTACCCGATAGCAATCAGCCCCAGCATTTT
TRBV5-6	TRBD1	.	TRBJ2-2	CASSLADRGNTGELFF	TGTGCCAGCAGCTTGGCGGACAGGGGGAACACCGGGGAGCTGTTTTTT
TRBV10-3	TRBD1	few	TRBJ2-7	CAIRTNGDRGDYEQYF	TGTGCCATCAGGACAAACGGGGACAGGGGAGACTACGAGCAGTACTTC
TRBV30	TRBD1	.	TRBJ1-2	CAWRGQGSYGYTF	TGTGCCTGGAGAGGACAGGGATCATATGGCTACACCTTC
TRBV6-1	.	.	TRBJ2-1	CASSEGTSSYNEQFF	TGTGCCAGCAGTGAAGGAACCAGCTCCTACAATGAGCAGTTCTTC
TRBV7-8	TRBD1	few	TRBJ2-2	CASSPDRGRGELFF	TGTGCCAGCAGCCCGGACAGGGGACGGGGGGAGCTGTTTTTT
TRBV4-1	.	once	TRBJ2-7	CASSQDLKAGRVGLYEQYF	TGCGCCAGCAGCCAAGACTTAAAGGCAGGGCGCGTAGGCCTCTACGAGCAGTACTTC